This entry features one T cell receptor beta chain sequence. Its target is unknown. One end of the junction does not line up with germline, which may come from a read error. The sample is drawn from a study of T cell responses to AZD1222 COVID-19 vaccine. Points from the study as a whole: Across spike, vaccine-associated CD4 TCRs were found, dominant at 160-218 and 743-854. Only a handful of AZD1222 recipients were seropositive at baseline. Nearly half of spike-specific TCRs reportedly target unmutated variant regions. Clonal diversity may have been underestimated, and the donors were mostly white British, with more females than males.

Using immunoSEQ multiplex PCR, the repertoire was profiled, and TCRdb retains in-frame clones only, with some absent. Counted here are about 180,000 clones, just under 90% occurring once; the ten biggest clones make up 3.5% to 4.5%. There are 15 residues in the CDR3. CDR1 is LNHDA and CDR2 is SQIVND in the germline V gene (reference sequence). The chain is built from TRBV19 and TRBJ1-2; 7 bases line up with TRBD1. This receptor was taken from an adult who received the MenACWY meningococcal vaccine as a control. Sequencing was performed on peripheral blood, taken 28 days after the second dose of the MenACWY control vaccine. The DNA of the CDR3 is TGTGCCAGTAGTAACGGACAGGATAGGTCATATGACTACACCTTC. Its translation: CASSNGQDRSYDYTF. The full variable domain, its missing parts supplied by reference TRBV19 and TRBJ1-2, is DGGITQSPKYLFRKEGQNVTLSCEQNLNHDAMYWYRQDPGQGLRLIYYSQIVNDFQKGDIAEGYSVSREKKESFPLTVTSAQKNPTAFYLCASSNGQDRSYDYTFGSGTRLTVV.